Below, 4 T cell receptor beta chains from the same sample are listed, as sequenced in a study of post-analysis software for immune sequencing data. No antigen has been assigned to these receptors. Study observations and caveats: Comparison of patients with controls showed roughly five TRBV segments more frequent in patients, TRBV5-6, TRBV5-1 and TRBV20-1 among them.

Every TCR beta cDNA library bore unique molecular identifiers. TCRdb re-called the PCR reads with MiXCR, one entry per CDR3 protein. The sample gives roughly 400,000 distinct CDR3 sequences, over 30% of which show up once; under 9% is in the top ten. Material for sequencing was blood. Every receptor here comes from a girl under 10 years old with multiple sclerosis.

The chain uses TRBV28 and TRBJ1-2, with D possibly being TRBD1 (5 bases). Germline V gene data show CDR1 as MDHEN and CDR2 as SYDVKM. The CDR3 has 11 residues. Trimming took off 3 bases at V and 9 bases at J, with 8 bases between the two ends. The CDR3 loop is CASSLTERYTF. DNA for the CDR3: TGTGCCAGCAGTTTGACAGAGCGCTACACCTTC.

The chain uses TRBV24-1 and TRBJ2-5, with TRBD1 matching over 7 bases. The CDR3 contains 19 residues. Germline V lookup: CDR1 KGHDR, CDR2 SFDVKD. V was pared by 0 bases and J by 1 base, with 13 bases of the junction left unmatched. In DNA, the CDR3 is TGTGCCACCAGTGATTTGCAGGCCACCGGGACAGTAATCCAAGAGACCCAGTACTTC. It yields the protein CATSDLQATGTVIQETQYF.

CDR3 protein: CASLPGDGNYGYTF. Here the CDR3 DNA reads TGTGCCAGCTTACCGGGGGACGGTAACTATGGCTACACCTTC. The chain recombines TRBV28 with TRBJ1-2; a possible D gene is TRBD1 (5 bases). V lost 8 bases, J lost 1 base, and 14 bases lay in between. Germline lookup yields CDR1 MDHEN and CDR2 SYDVKM. This CDR3 comprises 14 residues.

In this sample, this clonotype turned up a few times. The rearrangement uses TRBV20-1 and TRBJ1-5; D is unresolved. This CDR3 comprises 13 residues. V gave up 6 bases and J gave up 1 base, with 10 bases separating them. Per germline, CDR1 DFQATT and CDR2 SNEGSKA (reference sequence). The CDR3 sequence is CSAQEWSNQPQHF. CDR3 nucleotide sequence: TGCAGTGCCCAGGAGTGGAGCAATCAGCCCCAGCATTTT.